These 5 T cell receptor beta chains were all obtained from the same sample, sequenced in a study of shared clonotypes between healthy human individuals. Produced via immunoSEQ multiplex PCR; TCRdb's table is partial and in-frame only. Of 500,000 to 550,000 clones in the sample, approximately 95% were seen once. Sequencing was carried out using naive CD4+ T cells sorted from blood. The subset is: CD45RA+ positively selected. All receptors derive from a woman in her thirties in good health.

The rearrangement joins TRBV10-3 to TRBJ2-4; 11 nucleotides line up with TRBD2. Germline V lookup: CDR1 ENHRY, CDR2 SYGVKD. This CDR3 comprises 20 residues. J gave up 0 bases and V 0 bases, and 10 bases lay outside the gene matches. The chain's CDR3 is CAISESRGLADHVAKNIQYF. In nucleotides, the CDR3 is TGTGCCATCAGTGAGTCGCGGGGACTAGCGGATCATGTAGCCAAAAACATTCAGTACTTC.

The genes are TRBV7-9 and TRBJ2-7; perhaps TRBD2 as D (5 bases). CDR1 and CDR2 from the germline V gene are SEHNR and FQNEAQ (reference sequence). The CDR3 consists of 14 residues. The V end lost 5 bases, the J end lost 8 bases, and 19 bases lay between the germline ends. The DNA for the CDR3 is TGTGCCAGCAGCCGAGAACGGGGAGTAGGCAAGCAGTACTTC. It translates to CASSRERGVGKQYF.

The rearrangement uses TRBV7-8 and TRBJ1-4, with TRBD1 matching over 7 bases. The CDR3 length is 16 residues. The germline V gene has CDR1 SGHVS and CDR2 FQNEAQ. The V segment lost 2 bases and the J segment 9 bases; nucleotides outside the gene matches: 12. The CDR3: CASSLPDRDLRKKLFF. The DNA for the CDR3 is TGTGCCAGCAGCTTACCAGACAGGGACCTTAGGAAAAAACTGTTTTTT.

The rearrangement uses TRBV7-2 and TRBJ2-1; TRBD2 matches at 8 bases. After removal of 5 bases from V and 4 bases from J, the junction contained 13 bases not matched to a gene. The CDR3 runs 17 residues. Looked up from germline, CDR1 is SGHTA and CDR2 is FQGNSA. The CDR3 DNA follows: TGTGCCAGCAGCAAGACAGCGGGAGAGGTGGCGTACAATGAGCAGTTCTTC. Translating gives CASSKTAGEVAYNEQFF. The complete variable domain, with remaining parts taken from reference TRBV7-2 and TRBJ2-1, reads GAGVSQSPSNKVTEKGKDVELRCDPISGHTALYWYRQSLGQGLEFLIYFQGNSAPDKSGLPSDRFSAERTGGSVSTLTIQRTQQEDSAVYLCASSKTAGEVAYNEQFFGPGTRLTVL.

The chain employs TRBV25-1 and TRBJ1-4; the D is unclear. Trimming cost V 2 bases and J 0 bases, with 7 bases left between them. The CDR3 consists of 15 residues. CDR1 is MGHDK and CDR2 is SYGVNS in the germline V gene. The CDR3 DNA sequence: TGTGCCAGCAGTGAAGTGGGAGCAACTAATGAAAAACTGTTTTTT. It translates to CASSEVGATNEKLFF.